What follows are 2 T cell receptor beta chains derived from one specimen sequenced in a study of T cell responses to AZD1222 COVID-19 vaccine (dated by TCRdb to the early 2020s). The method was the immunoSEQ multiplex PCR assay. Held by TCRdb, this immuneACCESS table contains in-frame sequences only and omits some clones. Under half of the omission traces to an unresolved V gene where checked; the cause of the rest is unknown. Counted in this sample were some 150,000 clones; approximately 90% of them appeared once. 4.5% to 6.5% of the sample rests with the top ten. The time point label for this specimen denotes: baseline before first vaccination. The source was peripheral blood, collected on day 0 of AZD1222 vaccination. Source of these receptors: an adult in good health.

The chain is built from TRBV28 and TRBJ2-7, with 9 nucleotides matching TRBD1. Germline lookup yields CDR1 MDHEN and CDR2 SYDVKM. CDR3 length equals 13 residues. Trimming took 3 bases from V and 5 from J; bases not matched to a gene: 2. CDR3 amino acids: CASSFRDRDEQYF. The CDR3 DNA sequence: TGTGCCAGCAGTTTTAGGGACAGGGACGAGCAGTACTTC. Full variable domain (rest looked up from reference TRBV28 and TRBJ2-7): DVKVTQSSRYLVKRTGEKVFLECVQDMDHENMFWYRQDPGLGLRLIYFSYDVKMKEKGDIPEGYSVSREKKERFSLILESASTNQTSMYLCASSFRDRDEQYFGPGTRLTVT.

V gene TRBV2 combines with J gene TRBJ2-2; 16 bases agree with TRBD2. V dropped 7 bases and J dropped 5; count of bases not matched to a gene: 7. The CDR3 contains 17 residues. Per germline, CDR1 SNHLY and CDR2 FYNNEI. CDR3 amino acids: CASTGTSGRAGTGELFF. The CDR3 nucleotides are TGTGCCAGCACAGGGACTAGCGGGAGGGCCGGGACCGGGGAGCTGTTTTTT.